The rows below give T cell receptor beta chains drawn from one sample of a study. TCRdb re-analysed the RT-PCR reads in MiXCR, keeping a single row per CDR3 protein. This sample carries 650,000 to 800,000 distinct CDR3 sequences, 14% of them seen once, and the ten largest clones take 3.6%. Sample: memory CD4+ T cells from blood. These receptors were collected from a female donor in good health, serving as a healthy control. Both conserved end residues are part of each CDR3. The order of the fields is V gene, D gene, J gene, clone size, CDR3 DNA, CDR3 protein. The D gene is left open where the match is weak. The size entry is marked missing in some rows and otherwise reads once, few, many or a size class.

>TRBV2|TRBD1|TRBJ1-1|few
TGTGCCAGCAGTGACCAGGGGGCATACACTGAAGCTTTCTTT
CASSDQGAYTEAFF
>TRBV12-3/TRBV12-4|-|TRBJ2-1|many
TGTGCCAGCAGTTTAGCCCACTCCTACAATGAGCAGTTCTTC
CASSLAHSYNEQFF
>TRBV10-2|TRBD2|TRBJ2-1|-
TGCGCCACCTTAGCGGGAAATATGAATGAGCAGTTCTTC
CATLAGNMNEQFF
>TRBV12-3/TRBV12-4|-|TRBJ1-1|many
TGTGCCAGCAGTTTAAGGGCGGGGGGGAACACTGAAGCTTTCTTT
CASSLRAGGNTEAFF
>TRBV6-5|-|TRBJ2-7|-
TGTGCCAGCAGCACCGCCCAATACGAGCAGTACTTC
CASSTAQYEQYF
>TRBV18|-|TRBJ2-3|few
TGTGCCAGCTCACCACACCGGGGGCCGGCAGATACGCAGTATTTT
CASSPHRGPADTQYF
>TRBV9|-|TRBJ2-6|few
TGTGCCAGCACCCTTGGCCCTGGGGCCAACGTCCTGACTTTC
CASTLGPGANVLTF
>TRBV24-1|TRBD2|TRBJ2-1|-
TGTGCCACCAGTGATCCGAGCGGGGCCTCCTACAATGAGCAGTTCTTC
CATSDPSGASYNEQFF
>TRBV5-1|TRBD2|TRBJ2-7|many
TGCGCCAGCAGCTTGGAAGCGGGAGGGCCCTACGAGCAGTACTTC
CASSLEAGGPYEQYF
>TRBV30|TRBD2|TRBJ2-5|-
TGTGCCTGGAGGGCTAGCGGGTCCTACAATGAGCAGTACTTC
CAWRASGSYNEQYF
>TRBV7-2|-|TRBJ2-1|-
TGTGCCAGCAGCCAGGGACTGGAAGGCCACAATGAGCAGTTCTTC
CASSQGLEGHNEQFF
>TRBV4-3|TRBD2|TRBJ2-1|many
TGCGCCAGCAGCCAATCCGCCAGGACTAGCGCGTACAATGAGCAGTTCTTC
CASSQSARTSAYNEQFF
>TRBV4-2|-|TRBJ1-2|-
TGTGCCAGCAGCCAAGATAGGGGGGCGGGGGTGTACTATGGCTACACCTTC
CASSQDRGAGVYYGYTF
>TRBV7-2|TRBD2|TRBJ2-7|-
TGTGCCAGCAGCCCAATGGCAGCGGGAGGGCTGGGCGAGCAGAACTTC
CASSPMAAGGLGEQNF
>TRBV7-9|-|TRBJ1-1|many
TGTGCCAGCAGCTTAGCGGCAATTTACACTGAAGCTTTCTTT
CASSLAAIYTEAFF
>TRBV18|-|TRBJ2-5|-
TGTGCCAGCTCACCAACGAGTGACCAAGAGACCCAGTACTTC
CASSPTSDQETQYF
>TRBV7-2|TRBD2|TRBJ2-3|-
TGTGCCAGCAGCTTTCGCGGGAGCGGGGCAGATACGCAGTATTTT
CASSFRGSGADTQYF
>TRBV2|-|TRBJ1-1|-
TGTGCCAGCAGTGCAGGGGCCGCAAGGAAAGCTTTCTTT
CASSAGAARKAFF
>TRBV10-3|-|TRBJ2-7|-
TGTGCCATCAGTGAGATCCCGTCTAGCTCCTACGAGCAGTACTTC
CAISEIPSSSYEQYF
>TRBV7-9|-|TRBJ2-7|-
TGTGCCAGCAGCTTATTGGGGGACTCCTACGAGCAGTACTTC
CASSLLGDSYEQYF
>TRBV6-1|-|TRBJ2-4|few
TGTGCCAGCAGAGGGACAGTGGGAGGAAACATTCAGTACTTC
CASRGTVGGNIQYF
>TRBV27|-|TRBJ2-5|many
TGTGCCAAGCAAGACTGGGAGACCCAGTACTTC
CAKQDWETQYF
>TRBV4-1|TRBD2|TRBJ2-1|few
TGCGCCAGCAGCCATTCTAGCGGGTCCTCCTACAATGAGCAGTTCTTC
CASSHSSGSSYNEQFF
>TRBV20-1|-|TRBJ1-5|few
TGCAGTGCTAGACAGGGTGGCAGCAATCAGCCCCAGCATTTT
CSARQGGSNQPQHF
>TRBV7-2|-|TRBJ1-5|-
TGTGCCAGCAGCTTAGGTAGTGGTGGGAACAATCAGCCCCAGCATTTT
CASSLGSGGNNQPQHF
>TRBV29-1|-|TRBJ1-2|many
TGCAGCGAGGATGGTGGCTACACCTTC
CSEDGGYTF
>TRBV5-1|-|TRBJ2-2|-
TGCGCCAGCAGGGCCGCCGTGAACACCGGGGAGCTGTTTTTT
CASRAAVNTGELFF
>TRBV5-1|TRBD2|TRBJ2-5|-
TGCGCCAGCAGCGAGCCGGGGGGGACCCAGTACTTC
CASSEPGGTQYF
>TRBV29-1|TRBD2|TRBJ2-3|many
TGCAGCCTATCACTAGCGGGAGTTGGAACAGATACGCAGTATTTT
CSLSLAGVGTDTQYF
>TRBV6-5|TRBD1|TRBJ1-2|many
TGTGCCAGCGCCCTCGGGCAGGGGGCTAACTATGGCTACACCTTC
CASALGQGANYGYTF
>TRBV20-1|TRBD2|TRBJ2-1|-
TGCAGTGCTAGACTAGCGGGGGTTCTTTACAATGAGCAGTTCTTC
CSARLAGVLYNEQFF
>TRBV4-3|TRBD1|TRBJ1-5|-
TGCGCCAGCAGCCAGGCCTTCCAGGGGGTGGGTCAGCCCCAGCATTTT
CASSQAFQGVGQPQHF
>TRBV7-2|-|TRBJ2-3|-
TGTGCCAGCAGCCGAGAGGGGAGAGATACGCAGTATTTT
CASSREGRDTQYF
>TRBV6-5|-|TRBJ1-1|many
TGTGCCAGCAGCCAAGATCCGGGGGTTGTTGGGGCTTTCTTT
CASSQDPGVVGAFF
>TRBV20-1|TRBD2|TRBJ2-5|few
TGCAGTGCTAGACGAGCGGGACAAGAGACCCAGTACTTC
CSARRAGQETQYF
>TRBV5-1|-|TRBJ1-6|-
TGCGCCAGCAGCTTGGCCAGCGGGAATAATTCACCCCTCCACTTT
CASSLASGNNSPLHF
>TRBV4-3|-|TRBJ2-7|many
TGCGCCAGCAGCCAAGTTTGGCAGAACACCTACGAGCAGTACTTC
CASSQVWQNTYEQYF
>TRBV29-1|-|TRBJ1-2|many
TGCAGCGTTGAAGTAGTAGGGGTAGGCTACACCTTC
CSVEVVGVGYTF
>TRBV18|-|TRBJ1-5|many
TGTGCCAGCTCCCGGGACATGGGGGGCGGTCAGCCCCAGCATTTT
CASSRDMGGGQPQHF
>TRBV6-2/TRBV6-3|TRBD1|TRBJ2-1|few
TGTGCCAGCAGTTACGGGCAGGGGGCGATGAATGAGCAGTTCTTC
CASSYGQGAMNEQFF
>TRBV2|TRBD1|TRBJ2-5|few
TGTGCCAGCAGTGGGTTGACAGGGCGAGCGACCCAGTACTTC
CASSGLTGRATQYF
>TRBV13|-|TRBJ2-4|few
TGTGCCAGCAGTCGACAGAGCCTAGCCAAAAACATTCAGTACTTC
CASSRQSLAKNIQYF
>TRBV4-3|TRBD2|TRBJ2-1|many
TGCGCCAGCAGCCAAGAATGGGGACTAGTGGTGAATGAGCAGTTCTTC
CASSQEWGLVVNEQFF
>TRBV7-8|-|TRBJ2-4|many
TGTGCCAGCAGCTTAGCCAGGGGGGATGGAAACATTCAGTACTTC
CASSLARGDGNIQYF
>TRBV4-3|-|TRBJ2-6|few
TGCGCCAGCAGCCAAGACGGGTACGGGAGAGGGTTCGCTGGGGCCAACGTCCTGACTTTC
CASSQDGYGRGFAGANVLTF
>TRBV6-5|-|TRBJ2-5|many
TGTGCCAGCCGCCTGGGAGGTGGAGAGACCCAGTACTTC
CASRLGGGETQYF
>TRBV7-9|-|TRBJ1-4|-
TGTGCCAGCAGCTTATCAACCGGAGTGGGGGGGAATGAAAAACTGTTTTTT
CASSLSTGVGGNEKLFF
>TRBV28|-|TRBJ1-4|few
TGTGCCAGCAGCCCCTCCCGGGCAGGAGATGAAAAACTGTTTTTT
CASSPSRAGDEKLFF
>TRBV7-2|-|TRBJ2-7|few
TGTGCCAGCAGCCTTACCCGGGACACCTCCTACGAGCAGTACTTC
CASSLTRDTSYEQYF
>TRBV10-3|-|TRBJ2-7|many
TGTGCCATCAGTGTCGGGAGTTCCTACGAGCAGTACTTC
CAISVGSSYEQYF
>TRBV5-1|TRBD2|TRBJ2-3|-
TGCGCCAGCAGCCAGAGCGGGAGCGGGACAGATACGCAGTATTTT
CASSQSGSGTDTQYF
>TRBV7-8|TRBD2|TRBJ2-1|few
TGTGCCAGCAGCTTTTTTAGGACCAGCGGGGGGTACAATGAGCAGTTCTTC
CASSFFRTSGGYNEQFF